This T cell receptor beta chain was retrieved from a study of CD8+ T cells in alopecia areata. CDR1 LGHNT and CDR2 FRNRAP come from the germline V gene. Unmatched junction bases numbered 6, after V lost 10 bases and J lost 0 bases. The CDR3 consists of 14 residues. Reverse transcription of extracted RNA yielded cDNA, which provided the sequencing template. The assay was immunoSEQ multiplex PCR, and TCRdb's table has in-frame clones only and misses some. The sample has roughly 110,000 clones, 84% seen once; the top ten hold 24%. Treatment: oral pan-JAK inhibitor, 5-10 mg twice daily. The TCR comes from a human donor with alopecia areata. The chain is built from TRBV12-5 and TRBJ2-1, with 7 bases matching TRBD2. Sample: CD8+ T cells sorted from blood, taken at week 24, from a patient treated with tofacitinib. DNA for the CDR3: TGTGCTACGTCCGGGGGGACCTCCTACAATGAGCAGTTCTTC. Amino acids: CATSGGTSYNEQFF.